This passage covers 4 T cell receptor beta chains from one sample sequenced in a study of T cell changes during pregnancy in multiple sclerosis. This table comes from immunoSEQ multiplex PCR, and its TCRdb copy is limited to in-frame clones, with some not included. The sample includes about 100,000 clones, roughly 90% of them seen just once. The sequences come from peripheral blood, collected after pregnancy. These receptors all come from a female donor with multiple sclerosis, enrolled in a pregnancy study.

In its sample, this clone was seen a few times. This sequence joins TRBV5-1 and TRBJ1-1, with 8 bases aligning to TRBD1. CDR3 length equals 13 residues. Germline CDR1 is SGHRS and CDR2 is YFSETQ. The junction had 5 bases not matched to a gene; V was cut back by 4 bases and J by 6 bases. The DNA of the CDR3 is TGCGCCAGCAGCCCAGGACAGGGCGCTGAAGCTTTCTTT. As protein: CASSPGQGAEAFF.

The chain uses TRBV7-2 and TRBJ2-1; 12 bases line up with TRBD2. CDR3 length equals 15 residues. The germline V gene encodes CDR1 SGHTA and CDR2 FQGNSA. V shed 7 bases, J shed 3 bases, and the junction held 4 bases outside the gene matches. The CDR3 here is CASTRTSGVYNEQFF. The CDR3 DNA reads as TGTGCCAGCACCCGGACTAGCGGGGTCTACAATGAGCAGTTCTTC.

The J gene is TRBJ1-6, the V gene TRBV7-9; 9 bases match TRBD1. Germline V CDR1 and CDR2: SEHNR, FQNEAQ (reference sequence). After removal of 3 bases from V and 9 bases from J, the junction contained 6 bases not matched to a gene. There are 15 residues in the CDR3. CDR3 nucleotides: TGTGCCAGCAGCTTGGGGGACAGGGTCGCTTCACCCCTCCACTTT. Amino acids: CASSLGDRVASPLHF.

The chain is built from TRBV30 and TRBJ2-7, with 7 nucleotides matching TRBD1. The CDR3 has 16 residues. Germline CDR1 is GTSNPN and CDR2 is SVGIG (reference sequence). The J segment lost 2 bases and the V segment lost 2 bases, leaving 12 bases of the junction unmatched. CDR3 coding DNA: TGTGCCTGGAGTACTCTTTCCTGGACAGGACCCTACGAGCAGTACTTC. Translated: CAWSTLSWTGPYEQYF.